This TCR beta chain stems from a study of identical twins. Points from the study as a whole: Twins showed weaker excess sharing in their beta out-of-frame sequences.

With 1 base removed from V and 8 bases from J, the gap between germline ends came to 14 bases. CDR1 and CDR2 (germline): SGHTA, FQGNSA. This CDR3 comprises 14 residues. Template switching introduced a universal primer site, and the cDNA bore unique molecular identifiers. TCRdb fed the 5' RACE reads into MiXCR, producing one record per CDR3 protein. Among 450,000 to 500,000 distinct CDR3 sequences listed, roughly an eighth were seen once. For this clonotype: Its specificity is unknown.

This sample was also put to use in a study of yellow fever vaccine responses in identical twins.

The receptor was derived from a woman aged 18-35 years in good health. Sequenced material: CD4+ T cells sorted from blood. V is TRBV7-2 and J is TRBJ1-2; perhaps TRBD1 as D (5 bases). CDR3 amino acids: CASSLGPRVDGYTF. The DNA of the CDR3 is TGTGCCAGCAGCTTAGGCCCCAGGGTGGACGGCTACACCTTC.